The next 5 T cell receptor beta chains were all read from a single sample in a study of T cell repertoires in cytomegalovirus infection. One entry per CDR3 protein results from TCRdb running MiXCR on the reads. Of about half a million distinct CDR3 sequences listed, around a third are singletons. No antigen has been assigned to these receptors. Sequencing used cultured PBMCs, obtained from culture after CMV antigen stimulation. The receptor set was obtained from a human donor in good health (CMV status not recorded). Some clones in this sample may be carry-over from other donors' samples.

This clonotype was counted only a few times. The chain employs TRBV6-1 and TRBJ2-5; D is ambiguous. The ends were cut back, 7 bases at V and 2 bases at J, with 14 bases in the middle. CDR1 MNHNS and CDR2 SASEGT come from the germline V gene. The CDR3 is 14 residues long. CDR3 bases: TGTGCCAGCAAGCAGTCCGTCGTTCAAGAGACCCAGTACTTC. Residues: CASKQSVVQETQYF.

This clonotype was counted a few times. The rearrangement joins TRBV6-2 or TRBV6-3 to TRBJ2-1; D may be TRBD1 (6 bases). Germline lookup yields CDR1 MNHEY and CDR2 SVGEGT. Trimming shortened V by 6 bases and J by 7 bases, and 16 bases separated the two germline ends. This CDR3 is 14 amino acids long. The CDR3 sequence: CASRPRQVTNEQFF. In DNA form, the CDR3 reads TGTGCCAGCAGGCCGCGACAGGTTACTAATGAGCAGTTCTTC.

This clonotype occurred a few times. V gene TRBV12-3 or TRBV12-4 combines with J gene TRBJ2-2; tentative D call: TRBD1 (6 bases). The CDR3 loop spans 14 amino acids. V was clipped by 6 bases and J by 6 bases, with 14 bases between them. Written as DNA, the CDR3 is TGTGCCAGCAGACCCGCAGGGGCCGCCGGGGAGCTGTTTTTT. It yields the protein CASRPAGAAGELFF.

This chain connects TRBV5-1 to TRBJ1-1, with D possibly matching TRBD1 (5 bases). There are 15 residues in the CDR3. Germline loops: CDR1 SGHRS, CDR2 YFSETQ. Trimming cost V 1 base and J 5 bases, with 15 bases left between them. CDR3 loop: CASSLRGTEGTEAFF. DNA for the CDR3: TGCGCCAGCAGCTTGAGGGGTACCGAGGGGACTGAAGCTTTCTTT.

The chain uses TRBV6-5 and TRBJ2-3; TRBD2 matches at 10 bases. Germline V gene sequence: CDR1 MNHEY, CDR2 SVGAGI. There are 18 residues in the CDR3. Trimming took 7 bases from V and 2 from J; bases not matched to a gene: 15. In DNA form, the CDR3 reads TGTGCCAGCACCCCCTCGGGACTAGCGAGAACTTACACAGATACGCAGTATTTT. Encoded protein: CASTPSGLARTYTDTQYF.